This TCR beta chain was recovered during a study of blood T cell repertoires in COVID-19. The overall study: Acute and convalescent COVID-19 specimens originated in the United States, Italy and Spain. Nucleic acid was either cDNA or gDNA, and it came from T cells, B-cell-depleted T cells, or PBMCs.

Per the authors' pipeline: Counts of nucleated cells, estimated from reference gene primer amplification, were obtained. Data came from immunoSEQ multiplex PCR; TCRdb stores just in-frame clones and leaves some out. Clone size and the V and J calls come from that table; the DNA yielded D and trimming. The table has about 280,000 clones, approximately 86% seen once; the top ten hold roughly 9.1%. The sequenced material came from peripheral blood. This clonotype was sampled from a man aged 18 to 35 with active or convalescent COVID-19.

The CDR3 sequence: CASSRIGLAGGTGELFF. The CDR3 DNA reads as TGCGCCAGCAGCCGAATTGGACTAGCGGGGGGCACCGGGGAGCTGTTTTTT. The chain couples TRBV4-1 to TRBJ2-2; 14 nucleotides match TRBD2. There are 17 residues in the CDR3. Germline V CDR1 and CDR2: MGHRA, YSYEKL. J was trimmed by 4 bases and V by 4 bases; bases with no gene match: 5.